The 14 T cell receptor beta chains below all came from one sample that was sequenced in a study of T cell responses to AZD1222 COVID-19 vaccine. Some clones are missing from TCRdb's copy, which holds only in-frame ones; the method was immunoSEQ multiplex PCR. The data show approximately 98,000 clones, 70% to 90% seen once. This material consisted of peripheral blood, taken on day 0 of AZD1222 vaccination. These receptor sequences come from an adult in good health.

V and J are TRBV11-2 and TRBJ1-6; the D gene is possibly TRBD1 (5 bases). Germline values: CDR1 SGHAT, CDR2 FQNNGV. The ends were cut back, 3 bases at V and 7 bases at J, with 16 bases in the middle. The CDR3 contains 16 residues. CDR3 protein: CASSFAGGGFNSPLHF. For the CDR3, the DNA is TGTGCCAGCAGCTTCGCGGGGGGGGGATTCAATTCACCCCTCCACTTT.

This rearrangement joins TRBV5-3 to TRBJ2-7; maybe TRBD1 (7 bases). TRBV5-3 is filed as an ORF, its function uncertain. The CDR3 is 16 residues long. The germline V and J ends were trimmed by 5 bases and 0 bases, with 18 bases remaining between them. Here the CDR3 reads CARRKLDRTTSYEQYF. CDR3 coding DNA: TGTGCCAGAAGGAAACTGGACAGGACTACCTCCTACGAGCAGTACTTC.

The gene calls are TRBV20-1 and TRBJ2-1; TRBD2 agrees at 16 bases. The CDR3 length is 20 residues. Trimming cost V 3 bases and J 0 bases; bases outside gene matches: 11. CDR1 and CDR2 (germline): DFQATT, SNEGSKA (reference sequence). CDR3 amino acids: CSASTELGLAGGSSYNEQFF. The CDR3 DNA is TGCAGTGCTAGTACCGAATTGGGACTAGCGGGGGGGAGCTCCTACAATGAGCAGTTCTTC.

The V and J genes are TRBV12-3 or TRBV12-4 and TRBJ2-7; D call uncertain. V lost 1 base to trimming and J lost 4 bases, with 5 bases between them. This CDR3 comprises 12 residues. CDR3 in DNA: TGTGCCAGCAGTTTAGAGGGATACGAGCAGTACTTC. It encodes CASSLEGYEQYF.

This clone was seen only a few times. This chain connects TRBV9 to TRBJ2-1; D remains ambiguous. The CDR3 has 11 residues. Germline V lookup: CDR1 SGDLS, CDR2 YYNGEE. The V gene lost 2 bases and the J gene lost 9 bases, with 6 bases spanning the gap. The CDR3 region has the DNA TGTGCCAGCAGCGTCCCCGGTGAGCAGTTCTTC. Its translation is CASSVPGEQFF. Filled out from reference TRBV9 and TRBJ2-1, the complete variable domain reads DSGVTQTPKHLITATGQRVTLRCSPRSGDLSVYWYQQSLDQGLQFLIQYYNGEERAKGNILERFSAQQFPDLHSELNLSSLELGDSALYFCASSVPGEQFFGPGTRLTVL.

There are a few counts of this clone. V is TRBV5-1 and J is TRBJ2-3; 7 bases match TRBD1. The CDR3 loop spans 14 amino acids. Per germline, CDR1 SGHRS and CDR2 YFSETQ. With V trimmed by 2 bases and J by 2 bases, 2 bases remained unmatched. The CDR3 region is CASSLQGHTDTQYF. CDR3 nucleotide sequence: TGCGCCAGCAGCTTACAGGGGCACACAGATACGCAGTATTTT.

This sequence joins TRBV7-3 and TRBJ2-2, with a tentative D call TRBD2 (6 bases). Trimming removed 0 bases from V and 6 bases from J, with 14 bases in between. This CDR3 region has 16 residues. Per the germline V gene, CDR1 is SGHTA and CDR2 is FQGTGA. The CDR3, as DNA: TGTGCCAGCAGCTTAACGGGGCAAAGACTAGCCGGGGAGCTGTTTTTT. Amino acid sequence: CASSLTGQRLAGELFF.

The V call is TRBV20-1, the J call TRBJ1-1; tentatively, D is TRBD1 (6 bases). Germline CDR1 DFQATT, CDR2 SNEGSKA (reference sequence). Trimming cost V 3 bases and J 0 bases, with 8 bases left between them. The CDR3 contains 13 residues. This CDR3 reads CSASWTVNTEAFF. CDR3 DNA sequence: TGCAGTGCTAGTTGGACAGTGAACACTGAAGCTTTCTTT.

The V and J genes are TRBV19 and TRBJ1-2, with D possibly being TRBD1 (6 bases). V lost 3 bases and J lost 0, with 17 bases in between. Germline-derived CDR1 and CDR2 are LNHDA and SQIVND (reference sequence). This CDR3 is built from 17 residues. The CDR3 loop is CASSMTAPGAANYGYTF. The CDR3 bases are TGTGCCAGTAGTATGACCGCCCCAGGGGCGGCTAACTATGGCTACACCTTC.

This chain joins TRBV6-5 and TRBJ2-3; the D gene is possibly TRBD2 (5 bases). The CDR3 has 14 amino acids. Germline-derived CDR1 and CDR2 are MNHEY and SVGAGI. Trimming cost V 6 bases and J 0 bases, with 10 bases left between them. CDR3 sequence reads: CASRQRSSTDTQYF. The CDR3 DNA sequence: TGTGCCAGCAGGCAGCGGAGTAGCACAGATACGCAGTATTTT.

This clone showed up just a few times. The CDR3 DNA reads TGTGCCGCACGCGTTAACAGGGATGCCGGGGAGCTGTTTTTT. This codes for CAARVNRDAGELFF. V and J are TRBV5-4 and TRBJ2-2; D perhaps matches TRBD1 (6 bases). Germline values: CDR1 SGHNT, CDR2 YYREEE (reference sequence). The ends were cut back, 10 bases at V and 6 bases at J, with 19 bases in the middle. The CDR3 runs to 14 residues.

This chain links TRBV19 with TRBJ1-3, with D unclear. The CDR3 totals 12 residues. The V gene lost 3 bases and the J gene lost 3 bases, with 3 bases spanning the gap. CDR1 LNHDA and CDR2 SQIVND come from the germline V gene (reference sequence). The CDR3 here is CASSIIGNTIYF. The CDR3 nucleotides read TGTGCCAGTAGTATCATTGGAAACACCATATATTTT.

The CDR3 sequence is CASSLRASNQPQHF. DNA for the CDR3: TGTGCCAGCAGTTTGAGGGCCAGCAATCAGCCCCAGCATTTT. V usage is TRBV28 and J usage is TRBJ1-5; unclear D gene. This CDR3 has 14 residues. Germline V gene data show CDR1 as MDHEN and CDR2 as SYDVKM. V lost 3 bases and J lost 1, with 7 bases in between.

As DNA, the CDR3 is TGTGCCAGCAGTGATCGGGGATATAGCAATCAGCCCCAGCATTTT. Protein: CASSDRGYSNQPQHF. V gene TRBV6-1 combines with J gene TRBJ1-5; D not resolved. The CDR3 runs 15 residues. V lost 3 bases and J 0 bases, leaving 9 bases between the germline ends. Germline V gene sequence: CDR1 MNHNS, CDR2 SASEGT.